A single TCR beta chain is shown here with its context. This record belongs to a study of patients and donors after allogeneic stem cell transplantation. The CDR3 is 14 amino acids. Trimming shortened V by 1 base and J by 7 bases, and 10 bases separated the two germline ends. CDR1 is LGHNA and CDR2 is YNFKEQ in the germline V gene. One entry per CDR3 protein results from TCRdb running MiXCR on the RT-PCR reads. The sample yields approximately 200,000 distinct CDR3 sequences, 35% to 45% seen once. The TCR comes from a human donor who was either an allogeneic HSCT recipient or a stem cell or donor lymphocyte infusion donor (not recorded which). It is not recorded whose cells these are; they may come from a transplant donor. What was sequenced was blood, either unsorted or a sorted T cell fraction (not recorded which). The V and J genes are TRBV4-2 and TRBJ2-2, with D possibly being TRBD1 (5 bases). DNA of the CDR3: TGTGCCAGCAGCCAAGTGCAGGGTGGCGGGGAGCTGTTTTTT. Translated: CASSQVQGGGELFF.